The entry below describes one T cell receptor (beta chain). Antigen specificity is unknown. These data are taken from a study of pediatric ulcerative colitis. The rectum was sampled with one to two pinch biopsies at colonoscopy. This was a survey-level run. Profiled with immunoSEQ multiplex PCR; TCRdb holds only in-frame clones, not every one. This table holds over 20,000 clones, roughly 70% found once. Germline V CDR1 and CDR2: PRHDT, FYEKMQ (reference sequence). V was clipped by 3 bases and J by 2 bases, with 11 bases between them. CDR3 size: 14 residues. Findings and limits, study-wide: Blood samples from a couple of patients yielded substantially fewer templates and were excluded from blood-rectal overlap analysis.

Source material: gut tissue. This receptor was identified in a boy aged 10-17 years with severe ulcerative colitis. The chain links TRBV13 to TRBJ2-7; D might be TRBD1 (5 bases). CDR3 in amino acids: CASSFGATPYEQYF. DNA for the CDR3: TGTGCCAGCAGCTTTGGGGCCACCCCCTACGAGCAGTACTTC.